These 5 T cell receptor beta chains share one sample of origin, sequenced in a study of response to subunit inactivated influenza vaccine (dated 2018 in TCRdb). Libraries were made using RT-PCR. The sample was run on an Illumina HiSeq 2500. TCRdb redid the processing of the public reads, applying fastp at Q25 and MiXCR, and retained in-frame beta chains. Each CDR3 protein appears once, grouped with its most common genes and DNA. Counted in this sample were 500,000 to 600,000 distinct CDR3 sequences; about an eighth of them appeared once. Roughly 14% of the sample lies in the top ten. Read against the paper, the sample's time point label means: 45 days after influenza vaccine administration. Sequencing was performed on PBMCs from blood, taken roughly 45 days after vaccination. The receptors originated from a man between 45 and 60 years old who received an inactivated influenza vaccine. Donor details come from another sample of the same person, matched by shared clones.

This clonotype has a handful of counts. The CDR3, as DNA: TGTGCCAGCAGCTTAATCTTTCCCGGGGAGCTGTTTTTT. This sequence encodes CASSLIFPGELFF. The chain employs TRBV7-6 and TRBJ2-2, with D hard to call. There are 13 residues in the CDR3. Germline assignment: CDR1 SGHVS and CDR2 FNYEAQ. The V and J ends lost 2 bases and 6 bases respectively, with 7 bases between them.

The chain carries TRBV28 and TRBJ2-6, with a possible D match to TRBD1 (5 bases). CDR3 length: 16 residues. The ends were cut back, 5 bases at V and 1 base at J, with 12 bases in the middle. Per the germline V gene, CDR1 is MDHEN and CDR2 is SYDVKM. As DNA, the CDR3 is TGTGCCAGCAGTCCCCCAGCAGGGTCTGGGGCCAACGTCCTGACTTTC. The encoded protein is CASSPPAGSGANVLTF.

The V and J genes are TRBV20-1 and TRBJ2-7; D unresolved. The CDR3 covers 15 residues. Germline V gene data show CDR1 as DFQATT and CDR2 as SNEGSKA (reference sequence). The germline V and J ends were trimmed by 8 bases and 0 bases, with 20 bases remaining between them. As DNA, the CDR3 is TGCAGTACCACCCCCCTCTGGCGGCTCTCCTACGAGCAGTACTTC. It encodes CSTTPLWRLSYEQYF.

This clonotype was seen only a few times. The chain employs TRBV27 and TRBJ2-1; tentatively, D is TRBD1 (5 bases). V shed 0 bases and J shed 5 bases, with 8 bases lying between them. This CDR3 has 14 residues. CDR1 MNHEY and CDR2 SMNVEV come from the germline V gene (reference sequence). The CDR3 protein is CASSLSQGNNEQFF. The CDR3 DNA reads as TGTGCCAGCAGTTTATCCCAGGGAAACAATGAGCAGTTCTTC.

This CDR3 reads CASTWTSGPYEQYF. CDR3 nucleotide sequence: TGTGCCAGCACCTGGACTAGCGGGCCCTACGAGCAGTACTTC. This chain joins TRBV6-1 and TRBJ2-7, with 11 bases matching TRBD2. From germline, CDR1 is MNHNS and CDR2 SASEGT. V lost 7 bases to trimming and J lost 2 bases; unmatched junction nucleotides: 4. The CDR3 is made up of 14 amino acids.